These 29 T cell receptor beta chains came from one sample sequenced in a study of response to subunit inactivated influenza vaccine (dated by TCRdb to 2017 to 2018). Library method: RT-PCR. The sample was run on an Illumina HiSeq 2500. Using fastp trimming at Q25 and MiXCR clonotype assembly, TCRdb reanalyzed the public sequencing data and kept in-frame beta chains. CDR3 protein sequences are deduplicated, and each keeps its most common genes and DNA. A total of hundreds of thousands of distinct CDR3 sequences appear in this sample, less than 20% of them only once. The ten top clones hold approximately 10% of the sample. The material sequenced was PBMCs from blood, taken about 5 days after vaccination. Source of these receptors: a man aged 50-59 years who received an inactivated influenza vaccine. Donor details come from another sample of the same person, matched by shared clones.

V is TRBV11-1 and J is TRBJ2-7; D is uncertain. V lost 3 bases and J 0 bases, leaving 12 bases between the germline ends. Germline V gene sequence: CDR1 SGHAT, CDR2 FQDESV (reference sequence). CDR3 size: 15 residues. The CDR3 nucleotides are TGTGCCAGCAGCTTGGGAAGGCCGGCCTCCTACGAGCAGTACTTC. Protein product: CASSLGRPASYEQYF.

This clonotype was detected a few times. CDR3: CASSPPRSNEQFF. Here the CDR3 DNA reads TGCGCCAGCAGCCCCCCTAGATCCAATGAGCAGTTCTTC. The rearrangement links TRBV4-3 to TRBJ2-1; D call uncertain. There are 13 residues in the CDR3. The V end was cut by 4 bases, the J end by 6 bases, with 10 bases between. Germline V gene lookup returns CDR1 LGHNA and CDR2 YSLEER.

In its sample, this clonotype was seen a few times. The chain links TRBV7-8 to TRBJ2-5; D unclear. Germline V gene lookup returns CDR1 SGHVS and CDR2 FQNEAQ. This CDR3 is built from 14 residues. Trimming took 0 bases from V and 3 from J, leaving 8 bases between them. DNA of the CDR3: TGTGCCAGCAGCTTAGCTAGCCAAGAAGAGACCCAGTACTTC. Translation: CASSLASQEETQYF.

This clonotype was observed at least ten times. The chain uses TRBV4-3 and TRBJ2-3, with D hard to call. This CDR3 spans 14 amino acids. Germline CDR1 reads LGHNA; CDR2 reads YSLEER. The germline V and J ends were trimmed by 3 bases and 7 bases, with 14 bases remaining between them. Here the CDR3 reads CASSHNPSANTQYF. The CDR3 nucleotides are TGCGCCAGCAGCCATAACCCCTCGGCGAATACGCAGTATTTT.

The chain carries TRBV7-3 and TRBJ2-1, with D tentatively TRBD1 or TRBD2 (5 bases each). CDR3 length equals 15 residues. Germline V gene data show CDR1 as SGHTA and CDR2 as FQGTGA. The V end was cut by 3 bases, the J end by 5 bases, with 14 bases between. The CDR3 sequence: CASSLQGAGNNEQFF. CDR3 in DNA: TGTGCCAGCAGCTTGCAAGGGGCCGGGAACAATGAGCAGTTCTTC.

This clonotype showed up just once. This sequence joins TRBV12-3 or TRBV12-4 and TRBJ2-1, with D possibly matching TRBD2 (6 bases). The V end lost 2 bases, the J end lost 3 bases, and 23 bases lay between the germline ends. This CDR3 contains 19 residues. CDR3 nucleotides: TGTGCCAGCAGTTTAATCCTGTCGTCGGACTATCGATTCTACAATGAGCAGTTCTTC. Its translation: CASSLILSSDYRFYNEQFF.

This clonotype was counted between two and nine times. The V call is TRBV19, the J call TRBJ2-1; D uncertain. Germline V gives CDR1 LNHDA, CDR2 SQIVND (reference sequence). The CDR3 spans 15 residues. V was cut by 8 bases and J by 2 bases, with 16 bases left in between. The CDR3 coding sequence is TGTGCCAGTCAGTCTTGGACGTCACCCTACAATGAGCAGTTCTTC. This sequence encodes CASQSWTSPYNEQFF.

A few counts support this clonotype. The chain couples TRBV28 to TRBJ2-7; D is ambiguous. The CDR3 contains 13 residues. The V gene lost 3 bases and the J gene lost 6 bases, with 12 bases spanning the gap. Germline values: CDR1 MDHEN, CDR2 SYDVKM. The CDR3 DNA reads as TGTGCCAGCAGTTTTGTCGGTTTCGGCGAGCAGTACTTC. It yields the protein CASSFVGFGEQYF. The full variable domain, its missing parts supplied by reference TRBV28 and TRBJ2-7, is DVKVTQSSRYLVKRTGEKVFLECVQDMDHENMFWYRQDPGLGLRLIYFSYDVKMKEKGDIPEGYSVSREKKERFSLILESASTNQTSMYLCASSFVGFGEQYFGPGTRLTVT.

The chain carries TRBV6-5 and TRBJ2-7; possibly TRBD1 for D (5 bases). CDR1 MNHEY and CDR2 SVGAGI come from the germline V gene. Trimming left V 4 bases short and J 3 bases short, with 10 bases between. There are 13 residues in the CDR3. The CDR3 DNA follows: TGTGCCAGCAGTTCGACAGAGAACTACGAGCAGTACTTC. Its translation: CASSSTENYEQYF.

This clonotype was seen at least ten times. The chain uses TRBV9 and TRBJ1-2, with 8 positions matching TRBD1. The length of the CDR3 is 12 residues. The germline V gene has CDR1 SGDLS and CDR2 YYNGEE. With 2 bases clipped from V and 8 bases from J, the junction kept 2 bases outside the gene matches. The CDR3 nucleotides are TGTGCCAGCAGCGTGACAGGGGACGGCTACACCTTC. Amino acids: CASSVTGDGYTF.

V gene TRBV7-6 combines with J gene TRBJ2-7; 8 bases fit TRBD2. CDR1 SGHVS and CDR2 FNYEAQ come from the germline V gene. V was clipped by 5 bases and J by 0 bases; unmatched bases: 6. This CDR3 has 15 amino acids. CDR3 loop: CASSLQAGASYEQYF. CDR3 coding DNA: TGTGCCAGCAGCCTCCAAGCGGGGGCCTCCTACGAGCAGTACTTC.

The J gene is TRBJ1-5, the V gene TRBV5-1, with 8 bases lining up with TRBD1. J was trimmed by 7 bases and V by 4 bases; bases with no gene match: 7. The CDR3 loop spans 14 amino acids. The germline V gene has CDR1 SGHRS and CDR2 YFSETQ. The CDR3: CASSPDRAGQPQHF. DNA for the CDR3: TGCGCCAGCAGCCCGGACAGGGCTGGACAGCCCCAGCATTTT.

This clonotype was counted between two and nine times. The chain employs TRBV4-1 and TRBJ1-5; no reliable D call. The CDR3 sequence is 14 residues long. V was clipped by 0 bases and J by 2 bases, with 5 bases between them. Germline V CDR1 and CDR2: MGHRA, YSYEKL. CDR3 in amino acids: CASSQDIGNQPQHF. In DNA, the CDR3 is TGCGCCAGCAGCCAAGATATAGGCAATCAGCCCCAGCATTTT.

The CDR3 region is CASTEGHGAYEQYF. For the CDR3, the DNA is TGTGCCAGCACCGAGGGACACGGAGCCTACGAGCAGTACTTC. The chain uses TRBV28 and TRBJ2-7; TRBD1 might be the D (6 bases). Germline V gives CDR1 MDHEN, CDR2 SYDVKM. The CDR3 loop spans 14 amino acids. V was trimmed by 7 bases and J by 2 bases, leaving 15 bases between them.

The genes are TRBV20-1 and TRBJ2-1, with no clear D. V was pared by 0 bases and J by 4 bases, with 16 bases between. Per germline, CDR1 DFQATT and CDR2 SNEGSKA (reference sequence). The CDR3 runs 16 residues. CDR3 sequence reads: CSAREGSSLPYNEQFF. In DNA form, the CDR3 reads TGCAGTGCTAGAGAAGGCAGTTCCCTCCCTTACAATGAGCAGTTCTTC.

This clonotype came up many times. J is TRBJ2-1 and V is TRBV6-2 or TRBV6-3; D unclear. There are 12 residues in the CDR3. V dropped 2 bases and J dropped 7 bases, with 6 bases sitting between them. The V gene's germline CDR1 is MNHEY and CDR2 SVGEGT. CDR3 nucleotides: TGTGCCAGCAGTTACAGGGCTAATGAGCAGTTCTTC. Protein product: CASSYRANEQFF.

This clonotype was seen a few times. This chain links TRBV27 with TRBJ2-1, with 8 bases identical to TRBD1. The CDR3 sequence is 15 residues long. Germline V gene data show CDR1 as MNHEY and CDR2 as SMNVEV (reference sequence). The junction had 12 bases not matched to a gene; V was cut back by 6 bases and J by 8 bases. The CDR3 loop is CASSPGRGRFHEQFF. The CDR3 region has the DNA TGTGCCAGCAGCCCCGGCAGGGGGCGCTTCCATGAGCAGTTCTTC.

This rearrangement joins TRBV4-2 to TRBJ2-7, with 12 positions matching TRBD2. In germline, CDR1 is LGHNA, CDR2 YNFKEQ. This CDR3 region has 15 residues. J was trimmed by 3 bases and V by 3 bases; bases with no gene match: 3. Here the CDR3 DNA reads TGTGCCAGCAGCCACCGGACTAGCGGGATCTACGAGCAGTACTTC. This translates into CASSHRTSGIYEQYF.

The chain is built from TRBV20-1 and TRBJ1-1; D remains unclear. The CDR3 contains 13 residues. CDR1 is DFQATT and CDR2 is SNEGSKA in the germline V gene (reference sequence). Deletions cut 6 bases from V and 6 bases from J, with 17 bases between. DNA of the CDR3: TGCAGTGCCCAAAGTATCGGCAACGCTGAAGCTTTCTTT. Protein: CSAQSIGNAEAFF.

There are a few counts of this clonotype. The rearrangement links TRBV28 to TRBJ2-1; TRBD1 matches at 8 bases. The CDR3 loop spans 16 amino acids. Germline V CDR1 and CDR2: MDHEN, SYDVKM. The V gene end was trimmed by 7 bases and the J gene end by 0 bases; junction bases not matched to a gene: 8. CDR3 nucleotide sequence: TGTGCCAGCACCGAAACCGGGACAGGCTCCTACAATGAGCAGTTCTTC. This gives the protein CASTETGTGSYNEQFF.

This clonotype was detected many times. CDR3 region: CASSFLGSDSNNEQFF. CDR3 sequence (DNA): TGTGCCAGCAGTTTCTTGGGATCGGACAGCAACAATGAGCAGTTCTTC. J is TRBJ2-1 and V is TRBV28, with D perhaps matching TRBD1 (6 bases). The germline V and J ends were trimmed by 3 bases and 5 bases, with 17 bases remaining between them. Germline V gives CDR1 MDHEN, CDR2 SYDVKM. There are 16 residues in the CDR3.

This clonotype has just a few counts. J is TRBJ1-1 and V is TRBV2; tentatively, D is TRBD1 (6 bases). The germline V gene has CDR1 SNHLY and CDR2 FYNNEI. This CDR3 is built from 15 residues. Trimming stripped 6 bases from V and 4 bases from J, with 18 bases between. The CDR3 protein is CASRQDTTGLTEAFF. CDR3 DNA: TGTGCCAGCAGGCAAGACACCACAGGGCTCACTGAAGCTTTCTTT.

This clonotype was detected only a few times. The chain recombines TRBV7-6 with TRBJ2-7; D unresolved. The V gene lost 1 base and the J gene lost 6 bases, with 13 bases spanning the gap. Germline CDR1 is SGHVS and CDR2 is FNYEAQ. This CDR3 is built from 14 residues. CDR3 in DNA: TGTGCCAGCAGCTTAGAAGGTGGTTCTGGCGAGCAGTACTTC. Translated, it gives CASSLEGGSGEQYF.

The chain joins TRBV5-1 to TRBJ2-3; D is unresolved. V was trimmed by 2 bases and J by 6 bases, leaving 13 bases between them. The germline gives CDR1 SGHRS, CDR2 YFSETQ. The CDR3 has 14 amino acids. Written as DNA, the CDR3 is TGCGCCAGCAGCTTCAGCGATGCGGCCGATACGCAGTATTTT. Protein product: CASSFSDAADTQYF.

This clonotype was recorded at least ten times. The gene calls are TRBV5-1 and TRBJ2-1; TRBD2 matches 11 bases. The junction had 5 bases not matched to a gene; V was cut back by 4 bases and J by 5 bases. This CDR3 contains 15 residues. Germline loops: CDR1 SGHRS, CDR2 YFSETQ. This CDR3 is CASSAGLAEDNEQFF. The CDR3 DNA reads TGCGCCAGCAGCGCGGGACTAGCGGAGGACAATGAGCAGTTCTTC.

A single count supports this clonotype. The V gene is TRBV29-1, the J gene TRBJ2-1, with D tentatively TRBD2 (6 bases). Looked up from germline, CDR1 is SQVTM and CDR2 is ANQGSEA. Trimming stripped 6 bases from V and 6 bases from J, with 18 bases between. CDR3 length: 14 residues. The CDR3, as DNA: TGCAGCGTGCAAACACCGGGACTTCCCAATGAGCAGTTCTTC. It translates to CSVQTPGLPNEQFF.

The chain uses TRBV4-3 and TRBJ2-6; no reliable D call. The V and J ends lost 5 bases and 2 bases respectively, with 13 bases between them. CDR1 and CDR2 from the germline V gene are LGHNA and YSLEER. The CDR3 sequence is 16 residues long. This chain's CDR3 is CASSNLRATGANVLTF. The DNA of the CDR3 is TGCGCCAGCAGCAACCTCCGTGCGACTGGGGCCAACGTCCTGACTTTC.

This chain connects TRBV28 to TRBJ2-5; possible D gene TRBD2, 5 bases. The CDR3 runs 14 residues. V was trimmed by 3 bases and J by 5 bases, leaving 13 bases between them. The germline V gene encodes CDR1 MDHEN and CDR2 SYDVKM. The CDR3 region has the DNA TGTGCCAGCAGTTTCTCCGACGGCGGGGAGACCCAGTACTTC. Amino acid sequence: CASSFSDGGETQYF.

This clonotype was picked up a small number of times. V gene TRBV6-2 or TRBV6-3 combines with J gene TRBJ2-5; no clear D. CDR3 length equals 13 residues. Per germline, CDR1 MNHEY and CDR2 SVGEGT. Trimming cost V 6 bases and J 3 bases, with 11 bases left between them. CDR3 sequence reads: CASSLLSKETQYF. The DNA of the CDR3 is TGTGCCAGCAGCTTGCTTTCAAAAGAGACCCAGTACTTC.